Sequencing of this TCR beta chain was carried out in a study of identical twins. The cDNA had a unique molecular identifier and a template-switch universal primer site. TCRdb re-called the 5' RACE reads with MiXCR, one entry per CDR3 protein. The table includes some 230,000 distinct CDR3 sequences, roughly 7.1% detected once. Points from the study as a whole: Insertions ran lower in abundant cord blood beta clonotypes, though not in memory repertoires.

This clonotype was found a few times. Its antigen is currently unknown. These data also formed part of another study, on T cells expressing NK-cell markers. Per that study: Of eight sequenced donors, seven were HCMV-seropositive and one HCMV-seronegative. Sorting was limited to alpha-beta TCR-expressing T cells with an anti-gamma-delta TCR antibody in several experiments.

Material: CD8+ T cells sorted from blood. The sequence was obtained from a woman in her late teens or twenties in good health.

The CDR3 loop is CASSLLYWDGYTF. The CDR3 DNA sequence: TGTGCCAGCAGCTTACTCTACTGGGATGGCTACACCTTC. V is TRBV7-9 and J is TRBJ1-2; D gene unclear. Germline V gene data show CDR1 as SEHNR and CDR2 as FQNEAQ (reference sequence). CDR3 length: 13 residues. Trimming stripped 2 bases from V and 6 bases from J, with 10 bases between.